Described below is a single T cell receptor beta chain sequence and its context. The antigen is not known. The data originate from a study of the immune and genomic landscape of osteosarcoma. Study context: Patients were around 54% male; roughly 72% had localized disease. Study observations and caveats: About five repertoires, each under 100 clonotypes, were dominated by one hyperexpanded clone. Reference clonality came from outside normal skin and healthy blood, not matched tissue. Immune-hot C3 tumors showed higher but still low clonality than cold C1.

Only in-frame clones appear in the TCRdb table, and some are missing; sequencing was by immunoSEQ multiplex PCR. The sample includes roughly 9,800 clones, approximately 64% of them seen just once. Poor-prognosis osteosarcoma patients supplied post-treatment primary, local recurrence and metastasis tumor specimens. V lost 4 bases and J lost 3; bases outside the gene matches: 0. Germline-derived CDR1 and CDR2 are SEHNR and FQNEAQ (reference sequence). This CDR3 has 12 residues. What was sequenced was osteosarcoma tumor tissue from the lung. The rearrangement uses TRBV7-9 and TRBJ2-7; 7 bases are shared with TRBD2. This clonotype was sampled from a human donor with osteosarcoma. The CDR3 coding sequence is TGTGCCAGCAGCTGGACTAGCTACGAGCAGTACTTC. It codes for CASSWTSYEQYF.